This T cell receptor (beta chain) was sequenced during a study of T cells in Graves' hyperthyroidism and ophthalmopathy. In its sample, this clonotype was seen many times. The investigators amplified TCR beta CDR3 regions from RNA transcripts. Carried out on the TCR CDR3, a first-round RT-PCR used the HTBI primer set. TCRdb processed the multiplex PCR reads anew with MiXCR; each CDR3 protein has one entry. The sample yields 350,000 to 400,000 distinct CDR3 sequences, 15% to 20% seen once. Unmatched junction bases numbered 6, after V lost 6 bases and J lost 0 bases. The CDR3 is 14 amino acids. Germline CDR1 SQVTM, CDR2 ANQGSEA.

V is TRBV29-1 and J is TRBJ2-3, with 7 bases matching TRBD1. The source of this sequence is a woman aged 18-29 years with Graves' hyperthyroidism. Specimen: blood. CDR3 DNA sequence: TGCAGCGTCGCGACAGGGATAAGCACAGATACGCAGTATTTT. Its protein is CSVATGISTDTQYF.